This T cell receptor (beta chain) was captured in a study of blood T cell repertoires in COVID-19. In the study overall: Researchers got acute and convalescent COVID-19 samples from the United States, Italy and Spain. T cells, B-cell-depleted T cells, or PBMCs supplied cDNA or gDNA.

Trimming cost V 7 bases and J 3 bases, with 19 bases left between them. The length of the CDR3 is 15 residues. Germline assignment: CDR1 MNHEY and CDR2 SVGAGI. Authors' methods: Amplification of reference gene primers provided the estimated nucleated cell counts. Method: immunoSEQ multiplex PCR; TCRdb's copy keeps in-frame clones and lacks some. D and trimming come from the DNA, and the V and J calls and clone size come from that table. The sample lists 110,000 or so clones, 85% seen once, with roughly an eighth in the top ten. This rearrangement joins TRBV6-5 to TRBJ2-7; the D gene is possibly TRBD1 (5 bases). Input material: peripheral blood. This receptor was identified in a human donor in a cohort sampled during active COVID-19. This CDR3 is CASTLSLGPLYEQYF. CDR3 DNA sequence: TGTGCCAGCACTCTAAGTCTGGGGCCCCTCTACGAGCAGTACTTC.